Sequencing of this T cell receptor beta chain was carried out in a study of T cell responses to AZD1222 COVID-19 vaccine (dated by TCRdb to the early 2020s). About the investigation overall: A total of around 240 trial participants underwent TCR sequencing, of whom 207 received two doses of AZD1222 and around 26 received two doses of the MenACWY control vaccine. Trial participants were enrolled by age into subgroups of 18-55, 56-69 and 70-plus years, and around 150, 29 and 61 TCR-sequenced participants, respectively, were included in these subgroups.

The CDR3 regions of human TCRbeta chains were analyzed by immunosequencing. As for the authors' bioinformatics: Repertoire TCRs were matched against a reference library of SARS-CoV-2-specific TCRs generated with the MIRA antigen-specificity platform. Breadth meant the fraction of unique TCRs that were SARS-CoV-2-associated, whereas depth meant the fraction of total T cells that were SARS-CoV-2-associated. Using the MIRA data, each spike-specific TCR was mapped to the spike region that the TCR reacts to and placed in a CD4 or CD8 class. Log10-transformed breadth and depth values were compared by one-way ANOVA with Sidak's multiple comparisons tests. The clones in this table, taken by TCRdb from immuneACCESS, are in-frame only. Not every clone is retained; where verified, under half of the shortfall comes from an unresolved V gene, and the cause of the rest is unknown. D and trimming were read from the DNA, whereas the V and J calls and clone size are those reported in that table. The sample records around 120,000 clones, 88% of which are singletons. 3.5% of the sample lies in the top ten.

Paper-wide results and their limitations: Participants were mostly white British and included more females than males, and it was suggested by the authors that clonal diversity may have been underestimated. Nearly half of unique spike-specific TCRs reportedly recognized epitopes outside regions mutated in the B.1.351 and B.1.1.7 variants. The whole spike protein was spanned by vaccine-associated CD4 TCRs, and dominant responses were seen in regions 160-218 and 743-854. A significant rise in spike-specific TCR breadth and depth was observed after two AZD1222 doses relative to day 0 and relative to MenACWY recipients. The 56-69-year group was small, and its depth increase did not reach significance, likely because of low power. Because no day 14 peak-response samples were available, repertoires were characterized only after the peak T cell response. Conclusions about previously exposed vaccinees are limited because only five to seven AZD1222 recipients were SARS-CoV-2 seropositive at baseline.

Clipping removes 7 bases from V and 3 bases from J, with 8 as the unmatched junction base count. Looking up the germline V gene yields CDR1 SQVTM and CDR2 ANQGSEA. From the cysteine through the phenylalanine, the CDR3 covers 13 amino acids. The only DNA kept is the CDR3, 39 bases in frame from the first base. Worth noting for this clone: Its antigen has not been determined. Within one base of it there is no much larger clone, and no base qualities were kept.

According to the study, the label for this sample's time point signals: about 28 days (+/-7) after the second vaccine dose. AZD1222 recipients with second doses at about 4 weeks or about 12 weeks were pooled, because spike-specific TCR depth and breadth did not differ between schedules. Vaccinee samples were obtained from the UK trials COV001 and COV002, which included a single-blind randomized controlled phase 2/3 trial of AZD1222 (ChAdOx1 nCoV-19) in healthy adults. Trial participant PBMC samples were collected at day 0 and day 28 after the second dose for TCRbeta chain sequencing. This clonotype was obtained from an adult who received the AZD1222 COVID-19 vaccine. This specimen consisted of peripheral blood, obtained 28 days after the second AZD1222 dose. This receptor chain uses TRBV29-1 and TRBJ1-1; the central 7 bases match TRBD1. CDR3 sequence: CSAKTGQDTEAFF. The sequenced DNA: TGCAGCGCTAAGACAGGGCAGGACACTGAAGCTTTCTTT. Joined to the reference TRBV29-1 and TRBJ1-1 proteins, this CDR3 gives the full variable domain: SAVISQKPSRDICQRGTSLTIQCQVDSQVTMMFWYRQQPGQSLTLIATANQGSEATYESGFVIDKFPISRPNLTFSTLTVSNMSPEDSSIYLCSAKTGQDTEAFFGQGTRLTVV.